Reported below is one TCR beta chain. Its antigen is unidentified. This sample was included in a study of OX40 agonist ivuxolimab in advanced cancers. Overall study results and limits: More expanded clones were found, on average, in CD8+ than in CD4+ T cells.

Sampling times: baseline, cycle 4 day 1, cycle 7 day 1. The repertoire was sequenced with immunoSEQ multiplex PCR; TCRdb's copy has only in-frame clones and lacks some. The sample includes 55,000 to 70,000 clones, roughly 87% of them seen just once. The sequence came from an adult with an advanced solid tumor such as melanoma, head and neck, liver or kidney cancer. The source material was CD4+ or CD8+ T cells sorted from blood, sampled in a trial of the OX40 agonist ivuxolimab.

CDR3 sequence reads: CASSLTSGVYGYTF. CDR3 sequence (DNA): TGTGCCAGCAGCTTGACCTCAGGGGTCTATGGCTACACCTTC. The rearrangement links TRBV7-6 to TRBJ1-2, with D maybe TRBD1 (6 bases). V lost 3 bases and J 4 bases, leaving 12 bases between the germline ends. CDR1 is SGHVS, CDR2 FNYEAQ, per germline. This CDR3 has 14 residues.